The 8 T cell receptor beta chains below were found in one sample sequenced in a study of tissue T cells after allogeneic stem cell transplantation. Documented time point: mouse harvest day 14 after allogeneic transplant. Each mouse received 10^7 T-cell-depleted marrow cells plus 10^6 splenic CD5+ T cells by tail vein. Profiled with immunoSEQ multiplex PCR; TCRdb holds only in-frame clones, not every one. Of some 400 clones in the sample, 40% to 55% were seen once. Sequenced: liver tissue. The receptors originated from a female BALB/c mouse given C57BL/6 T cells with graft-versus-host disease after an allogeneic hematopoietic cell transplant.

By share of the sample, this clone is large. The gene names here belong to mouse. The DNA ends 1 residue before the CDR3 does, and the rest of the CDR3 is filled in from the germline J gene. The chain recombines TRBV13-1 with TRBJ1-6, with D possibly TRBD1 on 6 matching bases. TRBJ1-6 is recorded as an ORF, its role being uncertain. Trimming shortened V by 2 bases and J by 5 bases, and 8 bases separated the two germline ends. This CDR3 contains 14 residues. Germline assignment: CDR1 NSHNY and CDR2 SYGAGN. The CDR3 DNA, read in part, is TGTGCCAGCAGTGAAGACAGGAATAATTCGCCCCTCTAC. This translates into CASSEDRNNSPLY. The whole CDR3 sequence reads CASSEDRNNSPLYF.

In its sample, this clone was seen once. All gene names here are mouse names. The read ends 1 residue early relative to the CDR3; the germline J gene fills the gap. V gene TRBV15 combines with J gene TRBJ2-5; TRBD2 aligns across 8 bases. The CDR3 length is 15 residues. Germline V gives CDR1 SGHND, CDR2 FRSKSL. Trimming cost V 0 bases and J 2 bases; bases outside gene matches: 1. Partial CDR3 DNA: TGTGCCAGCAGTTTAGCTGGGGGGGTCCAAGACACCCAGTAC. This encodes CASSLAGGVQDTQY. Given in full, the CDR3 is CASSLAGGVQDTQYF.

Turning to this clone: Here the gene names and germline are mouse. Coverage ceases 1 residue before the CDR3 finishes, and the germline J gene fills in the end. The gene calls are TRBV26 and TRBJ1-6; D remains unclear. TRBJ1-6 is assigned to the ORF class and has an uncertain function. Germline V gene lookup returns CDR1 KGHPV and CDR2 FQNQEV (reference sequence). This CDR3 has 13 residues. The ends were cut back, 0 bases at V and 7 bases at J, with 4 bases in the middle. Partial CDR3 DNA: TGTGCCAGCAGTCTGTCCCAAAATTCGCCCCTCTAC. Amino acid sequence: CASSLSQNSPLY. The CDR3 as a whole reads CASSLSQNSPLYF.

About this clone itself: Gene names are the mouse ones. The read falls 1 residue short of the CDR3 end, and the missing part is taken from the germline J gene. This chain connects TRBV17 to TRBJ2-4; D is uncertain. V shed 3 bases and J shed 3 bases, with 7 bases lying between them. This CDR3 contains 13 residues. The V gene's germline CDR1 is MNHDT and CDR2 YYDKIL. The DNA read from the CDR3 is TGTGCTAGCAGTAGCCGGGAGCAAAACACCTTGTAC. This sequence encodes CASSSREQNTLY. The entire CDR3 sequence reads CASSSREQNTLYF.

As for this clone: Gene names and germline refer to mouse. CDR3 bases read: TGTGCCAGCAGTATAACTGGGGGAAATGAACAGTAC. This translates into CASSITGGNEQY. The whole CDR3 sequence reads CASSITGGNEQYF. This chain connects TRBV19 to TRBJ2-7; TRBD2 matches at 8 bases. The read ends 1 residue early relative to the CDR3; the germline J gene fills the gap. Germline assignment: CDR1 FNHDT and CDR2 SITEND (reference sequence). The CDR3 is 13 residues long. The junction had 2 bases not matched to a gene; V was cut back by 1 base and J by 5 bases.

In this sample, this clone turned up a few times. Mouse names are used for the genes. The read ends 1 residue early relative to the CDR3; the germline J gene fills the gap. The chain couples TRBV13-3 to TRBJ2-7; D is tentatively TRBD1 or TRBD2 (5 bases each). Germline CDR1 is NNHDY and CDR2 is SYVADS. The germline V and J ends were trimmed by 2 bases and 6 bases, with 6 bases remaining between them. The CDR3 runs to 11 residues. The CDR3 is CASSEGPEQYF. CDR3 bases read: TGTGCCAGCAGTGAGGGACCTGAACAGTAC.

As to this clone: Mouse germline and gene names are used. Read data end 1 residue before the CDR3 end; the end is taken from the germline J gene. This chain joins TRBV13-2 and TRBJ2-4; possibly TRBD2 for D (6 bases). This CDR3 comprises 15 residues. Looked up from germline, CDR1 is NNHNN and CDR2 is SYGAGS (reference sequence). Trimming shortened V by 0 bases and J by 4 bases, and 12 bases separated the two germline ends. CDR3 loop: CASGDGSWGENTLYF. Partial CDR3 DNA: TGTGCCAGCGGTGATGGAAGCTGGGGAGAAAACACCTTGTAC.

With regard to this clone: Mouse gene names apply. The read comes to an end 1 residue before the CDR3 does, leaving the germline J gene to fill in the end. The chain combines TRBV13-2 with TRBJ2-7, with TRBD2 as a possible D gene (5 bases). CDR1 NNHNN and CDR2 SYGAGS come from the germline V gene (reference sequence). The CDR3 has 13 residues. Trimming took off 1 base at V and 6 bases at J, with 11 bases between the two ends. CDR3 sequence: CASGDRLGGEQYF. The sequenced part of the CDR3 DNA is TGTGCCAGCGGTGATAGGCTGGGTGGTGAACAGTAC.